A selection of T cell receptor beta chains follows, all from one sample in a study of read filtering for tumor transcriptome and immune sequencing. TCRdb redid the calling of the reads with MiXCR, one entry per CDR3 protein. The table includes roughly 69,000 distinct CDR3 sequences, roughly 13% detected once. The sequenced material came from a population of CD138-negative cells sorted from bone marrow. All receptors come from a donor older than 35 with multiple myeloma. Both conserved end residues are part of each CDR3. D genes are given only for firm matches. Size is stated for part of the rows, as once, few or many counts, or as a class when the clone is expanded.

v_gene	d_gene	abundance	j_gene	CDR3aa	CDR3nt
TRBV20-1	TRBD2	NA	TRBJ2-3	CSASSGSSTDTQYF	TGCAGTGCTAGTAGCGGGTCTAGCACAGATACGCAGTATTTC
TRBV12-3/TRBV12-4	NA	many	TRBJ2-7	CASGLGTLSYEQYF	TGTGCCAGCGGACTGGGCACTCTTTCCTACGAGCAGTACTTC
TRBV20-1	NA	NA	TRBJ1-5	CSAAVGTDSNQPRHF	TGCAGTGCGGCCGTCGGGACGGATAGCAATCAGCCCCGGCATTTT
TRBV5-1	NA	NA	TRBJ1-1	CASSLAQGTAEAFF	TGCGCCAGCAGCTTGGCCCAGGGGACTGCTGAAGCTTTCTTT
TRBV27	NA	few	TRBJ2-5	CASSLRMGVKTQYF	TGTGCCAGCAGCTTAAGAATGGGGGTAAAGACCCAGTACTTC
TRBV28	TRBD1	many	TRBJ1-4	CASNDREANEKLFF	TGTGCCAGCAACGACAGGGAAGCTAATGAAAAACTGTTTTTT
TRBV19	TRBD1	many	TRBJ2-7	CASSIETGGAYEQYF	TGTGCCAGTAGTATAGAGACAGGGGGCGCGTACGAGCAGTACTTC
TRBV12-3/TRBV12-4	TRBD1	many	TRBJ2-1	CASSLRGLANNEQFF	TGTGCCAGCAGCCTCAGGGGGCTCGCTAACAATGAGCAGTTCTTC
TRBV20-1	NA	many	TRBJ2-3	CSARDSGQWGPRTDTQYF	TGCAGTGCTAGGGATTCCGGACAGTGGGGGCCCCGCACAGATACGCAGTATTTT
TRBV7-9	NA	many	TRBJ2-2	CASSLVSGELFF	TGTGCCAGCAGCTTAGTATCCGGGGAGCTGTTTTTT
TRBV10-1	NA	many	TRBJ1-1	CASSESGPSSPAFF	TGCGCCAGCAGTGAATCGGGGCCTAGCTCCCCGGCTTTCTTT
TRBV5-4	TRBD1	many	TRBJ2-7	CASSSGQGLRRPYEQYF	TGTGCCAGCAGCTCGGGACAGGGATTGAGGAGGCCCTACGAGCAGTACTTC
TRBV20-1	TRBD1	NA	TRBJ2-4	CSAQTGGPRDLIAKNIQYF	TGCAGTGCTCAGACAGGGGGCCCAAGGGATCTGATAGCCAAAAACATTCAGTACTTC
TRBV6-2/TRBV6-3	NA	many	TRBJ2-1	CASSYSMWTSAYNEQFF	TGTGCCAGCAGTTACTCCATGTGGACGAGCGCCTACAATGAGCAGTTCTTC
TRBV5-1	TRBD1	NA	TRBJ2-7	CASSLATGGYEQYF	TGCGCCAGCAGCTTGGCGACAGGGGGCTACGAGCAGTACTTC
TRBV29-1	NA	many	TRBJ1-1	CSVESGANLEAFF	TGCAGCGTTGAGTCTGGGGCTAACCTCGAAGCTTTCTTT
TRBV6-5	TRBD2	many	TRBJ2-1	CASSSGTRVINEQFF	TGTGCCAGCAGTTCTGGGACTAGGGTAATCAATGAGCAGTTCTTC
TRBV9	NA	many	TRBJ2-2	CASSVVETGELFF	TGTGCCAGCAGCGTAGTAGAAACCGGGGAGCTGTTTTTT
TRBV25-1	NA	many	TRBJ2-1	CASSEPHGGTEQFF	TGTGCCAGCAGTGAGCCTCACGGGGGCACTGAGCAGTTCTTC
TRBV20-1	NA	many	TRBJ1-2	CSGNTNYGYTF	TGCAGTGGTAACACGAACTATGGCTACACCTTC
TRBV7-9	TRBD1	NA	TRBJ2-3	CASSLPPSGTGITDTQYF	TGTGCCAGCAGCTTACCACCTAGTGGGACAGGGATCACAGATACGCAGTATTTT
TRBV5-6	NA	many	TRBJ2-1	CASLKRGYNEQFF	TGTGCCAGCTTAAAACGGGGGTACAATGAGCAGTTCTTC
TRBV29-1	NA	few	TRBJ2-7	CSVVAGRHSYEQYF	TGCAGCGTTGTGGCAGGTCGTCACTCCTACGAGCAGTACTTC
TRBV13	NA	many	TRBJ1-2	CASSPPAAANYGYTF	TGTGCCAGCAGCCCGCCGGCAGCCGCTAACTATGGCTACACCTTC
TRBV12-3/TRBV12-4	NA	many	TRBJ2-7	CASSLHGSYEQYF	TGTGCCAGCAGTTTACACGGCTCCTACGAGCAGTACTTC
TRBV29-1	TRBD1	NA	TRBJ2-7	CSFGQGPYEQYF	TGCAGCTTCGGACAGGGTCCCTACGAGCAGTACTTC
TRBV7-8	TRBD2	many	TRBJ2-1	CASSPYRAGLAGGSHYNEQFF	TGTGCCAGCAGCCCCTATAGGGCGGGACTAGCGGGAGGGTCGCATTACAATGAGCAGTTCTTC
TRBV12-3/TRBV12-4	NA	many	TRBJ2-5	CASSFHNNQETQYF	TGTGCCAGCAGTTTTCACAATAACCAAGAGACCCAGTACTTC
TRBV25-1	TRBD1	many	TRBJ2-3	CASSQGQITDTQYF	TGTGCCAGCAGTCAGGGACAGATCACAGATACGCAGTATTTT
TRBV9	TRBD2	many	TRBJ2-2	CASSPRGLADSGELFF	TGTGCCAGCAGCCCGAGGGGACTAGCGGATAGTGGGGAGCTGTTTTTT
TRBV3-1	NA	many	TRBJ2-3	CASSGPNQNTQYF	TGTGCCAGCAGCGGGCCGAACCAGAATACGCAGTATTTT
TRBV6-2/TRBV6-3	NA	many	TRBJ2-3	CASTGTLRDTQYF	TGTGCCAGCACCGGGACCCTCCGAGATACGCAGTATTTT
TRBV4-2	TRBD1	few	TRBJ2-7	CASRQVWGKNKGQGTYEQYF	TGTGCCAGCAGACAAGTTTGGGGTAAGAATAAGGGACAGGGGACCTACGAGCAGTACTTC
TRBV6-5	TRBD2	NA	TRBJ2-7	CASSYSAAGGPEYEQYF	TGTGCCAGCAGTTACTCGGCCGCGGGAGGCCCCGAATACGAGCAGTACTTC
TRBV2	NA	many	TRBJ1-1	CASMRGRNTEAFF	TGTGCCAGCATGAGGGGCAGGAACACTGAAGCTTTCTTT
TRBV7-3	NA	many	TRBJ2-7	CASSFGGREQYF	TGTGCCAGCAGCTTCGGGGGTCGAGAGCAGTACTTC
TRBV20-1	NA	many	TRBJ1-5	CSAGAGETNQPQHF	TGCAGTGCTGGGGCAGGGGAAACCAATCAGCCCCAGCATTTT
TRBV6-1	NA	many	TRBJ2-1	CASAYGPYNEQFF	TGTGCCAGCGCCTACGGACCCTACAATGAGCAGTTCTTC
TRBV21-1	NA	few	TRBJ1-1	CASRPWTGKNTEAFF	TGTGCCAGCAGACCTTGGACAGGGAAAAACACTGAAGCTTTCTTT
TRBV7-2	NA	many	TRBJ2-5	CASSLDSGRQETQYF	TGTGCCAGCAGCTTAGACTCGGGCCGACAAGAGACCCAGTACTTC
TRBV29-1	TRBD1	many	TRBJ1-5	CSVGSGTGNQPQHF	TGCAGCGTTGGATCCGGGACAGGGAATCAGCCCCAGCATTTT
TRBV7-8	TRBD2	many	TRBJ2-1	CASSSGLAGGSYNEQFF	TGTGCCAGCAGCTCGGGACTAGCGGGAGGTTCCTACAATGAGCAGTTCTTC
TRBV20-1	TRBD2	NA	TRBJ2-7	CSARGRSGGTYEQYF	TGCAGTGCTAGAGGGAGGAGCGGGGGGACCTACGAGCAGTACTTC
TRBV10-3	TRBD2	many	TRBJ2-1	CAISEQTGTSYNEQFF	TGTGCCATCAGTGAACAAACCGGGACTAGCTACAATGAGCAGTTCTTC
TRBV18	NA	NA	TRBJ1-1	CASSLGGGEAFF	TGTGCCAGCTCACTCGGCGGCGGTGAGGCTTTCTTT
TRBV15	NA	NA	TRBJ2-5	CATSTSGGPILQYF	TGTGCCACCAGCACCTCCGGGGGCCCGATTTTACAGTACTTC
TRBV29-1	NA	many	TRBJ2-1	CSVGNNEQFF	TGCAGCGTTGGAAACAATGAGCAGTTCTTC
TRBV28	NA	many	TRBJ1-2	CASSVQALRF	TGTGCCAGCAGTGTCCAAGCGTTACGATTC
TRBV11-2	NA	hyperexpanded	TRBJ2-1	CASSPTEGAGGYNEQFF	TGTGCCAGCAGCCCAACCGAGGGGGCAGGGGGGTACAATGAGCAGTTCTTC
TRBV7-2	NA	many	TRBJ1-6	CASSLAPNHLHF	TGTGCCAGCAGCTTAGCCCCTAACCACCTCCACTTT
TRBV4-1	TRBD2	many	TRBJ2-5	CASRATSARETQYF	TGCGCCAGCAGAGCGACTAGCGCTAGGGAGACCCAGTACTTC
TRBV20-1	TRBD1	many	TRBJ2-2	CSARDPGTGESGELFF	TGCAGTGCTAGAGATCCCGGGACAGGGGAATCCGGGGAGCTGTTTTTT
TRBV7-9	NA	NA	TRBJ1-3	CASSLATTGNTIYF	TGTGCCAGCAGCTTAGCGACGACCGGAAACACCATATATTTT